Following are 7 T cell receptor beta chains from one sample sequenced in a study of Graves' ophthalmopathy and Graves' hyperthyroidism. Investigators amplified TCR beta CDR3 regions from RNA transcripts. HTBI-primed RT-PCR formed the first round, and a multiplex PCR formed the second. MiXCR was run by TCRdb on the multiplex PCR reads, yielding one entry per CDR3 protein. The table has a few hundred thousand distinct CDR3 sequences, around 18% seen once; the top ten hold more than 1.5%. The sequenced sample consisted of peripheral blood. The origin of the receptors is a woman aged 18-29 years with Graves' ophthalmopathy.

This clonotype was counted many times. This sequence joins TRBV6-1 and TRBJ1-1; possibly TRBD1 for D (5 bases). V gave up 11 bases and J gave up 6 bases, with 22 bases separating them. The CDR3 contains 14 residues. Germline V gene sequence: CDR1 MNHNS, CDR2 SASEGT. The CDR3 protein is CAAPRDGEGAEAFF. The CDR3 DNA is TGTGCCGCTCCCCGGGACGGTGAGGGTGCTGAAGCTTTCTTT.

The table lists this clonotype with many counts. The rearrangement links TRBV9 to TRBJ2-2; D remains ambiguous. This CDR3 has 12 residues. The V end was cut by 0 bases, the J end by 4 bases, with 1 base between. CDR1 is SGDLS and CDR2 is YYNGEE in the germline V gene. The CDR3: CASSVVTGELFF. The CDR3 region has the DNA TGTGCCAGCAGCGTAGTCACCGGGGAGCTGTTTTTT.

This clonotype was found many times. The chain uses TRBV6-1 and TRBJ1-6; D is perhaps TRBD1 (5 bases). V dropped 3 bases and J dropped 8 bases, with 14 bases sitting between them. The length of the CDR3 is 15 residues. Germline CDR1 reads MNHNS; CDR2 reads SASEGT. The chain's CDR3 is CASSDTSARDSPLHF. CDR3 nucleotides: TGTGCCAGCAGTGACACCTCAGCCAGGGATTCACCCCTCCACTTT.

As for this clonotype: As the CDR3 is not closed by the conserved phenylalanine or tryptophan, this likely results from a read error. This chain connects TRBV18 to TRBJ2-7; unclear D gene. Trimming removed 3 bases at V and 2 bases at J, with 8 bases between. Germline V gene data show CDR1 as KGHSH and CDR2 as LQKENI. This CDR3 is 13 amino acids long. CDR3 sequence: CASSPPLAYEQYL. The CDR3 DNA reads TGTGCCAGCTCACCGCCGCTCGCCTACGAGCAGTACCTC.

This clonotype came up many times. The V and J genes are TRBV12-3 or TRBV12-4 and TRBJ1-6; D gene uncertain. The CDR3 length is 14 residues. V dropped 2 bases and J dropped 7 bases, with 9 bases sitting between them. The CDR3 nucleotides read TGTGCCAGCAGTTTATCGGCAAAGAATTCACCCCTCCACTTT. Translating it yields CASSLSAKNSPLHF.

This clonotype was counted ten times or more. V gene TRBV2 combines with J gene TRBJ2-2, with D maybe TRBD1 (6 bases). V was cut by 5 bases and J by 5 bases, with 12 bases left in between. This CDR3 is 14 amino acids long. Germline CDR1 and CDR2: SNHLY and FYNNEI. In nucleotides, the CDR3 is TGTGCCAGCAGTTCAGGGGTCTGGACCGGGGAGCTGTTTTTT. This codes for CASSSGVWTGELFF.

CDR3 in amino acids: CASQNQVNSYEQYF. The CDR3 DNA follows: TGTGCCAGCCAAAATCAGGTGAACTCCTACGAGCAGTACTTC. This chain connects TRBV12-3 or TRBV12-4 to TRBJ2-7; no firm D call. Trimming cost V 8 bases and J 0 bases, with 14 bases left between them. The CDR3 length is 14 residues.